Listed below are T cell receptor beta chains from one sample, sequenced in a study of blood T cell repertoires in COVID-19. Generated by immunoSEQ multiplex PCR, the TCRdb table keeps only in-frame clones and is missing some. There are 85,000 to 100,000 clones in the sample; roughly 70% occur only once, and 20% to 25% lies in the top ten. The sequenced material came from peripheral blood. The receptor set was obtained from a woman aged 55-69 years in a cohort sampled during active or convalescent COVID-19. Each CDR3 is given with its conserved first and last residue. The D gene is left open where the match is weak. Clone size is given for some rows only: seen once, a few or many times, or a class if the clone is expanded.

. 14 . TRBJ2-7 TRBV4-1 TGCGCCAGCAGCCAAGACGCACAGACCTACGAGCAGTACTTC CASSQDAQTYEQYF
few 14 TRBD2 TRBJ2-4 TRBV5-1 TGCGCCAGCAGCGCGGGGGATGCCAAAAACATTCAGTACTTC CASSAGDAKNIQYF
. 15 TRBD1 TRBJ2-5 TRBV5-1 TGCGCCAGCAGCTTGACAACAGGGGGTGTTGGGACCCAGTACTTC CASSLTTGGVGTQYF
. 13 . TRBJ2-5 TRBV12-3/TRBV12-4 TGTGCCAGCAGTCCTAGGGGGTTAGAGACCCAGTACTTC CASSPRGLETQYF
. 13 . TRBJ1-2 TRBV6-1 TGTGCCAGCAGTGAGGGCAGAATGGGTGGCTACACCTTC CASSEGRMGGYTF
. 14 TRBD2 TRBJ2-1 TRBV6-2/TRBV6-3 TGTGCCAGCAGTTACGCGGGGGGGGCCTATGGGCAGTTCTTC CASSYAGGAYGQFF
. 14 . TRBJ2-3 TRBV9 TGTGCCAGCAGCGTAGTTGCAGGGTCAGATACGCAGTATTTT CASSVVAGSDTQYF
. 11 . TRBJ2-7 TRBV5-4 TGTGCCAGCAGTTCCGCCTACGAGCAGTACTTC CASSSAYEQYF
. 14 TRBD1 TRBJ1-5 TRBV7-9 TGTGCCAGCGGGACAGAAAGAAGCAATCAGCCCCAGCATTTT CASGTERSNQPQHF
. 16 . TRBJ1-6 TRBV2 TGTGCCAGCAGTGAAGCGCTTCAGGGCCAAGGTTCACCCCTCCACTTT CASSEALQGQGSPLHF
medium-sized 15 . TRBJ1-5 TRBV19 TGTGCCAGTAGTATAGATTCGGCGGGGGCTCAGCCCCAGCATTTT CASSIDSAGAQPQHF
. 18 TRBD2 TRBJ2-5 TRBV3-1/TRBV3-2 TGTGCCAGCAGCCAATCCTCCACCCCCGGACTAGGGGAAGAGACCCAGTACTTC CASSQSSTPGLGEETQYF
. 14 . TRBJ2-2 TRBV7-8 TGTGCCAGCAGCTTAGGGGCGGGGTCCGGGGAGCTGTTTTTT CASSLGAGSGELFF
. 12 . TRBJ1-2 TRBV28 TGTGCCAGCAGTGAAACCGGGACAGGCTACACCTTC CASSETGTGYTF
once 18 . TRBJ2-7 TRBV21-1 TGTGCCAGCAGCAAATCCCCCTCCGATTTCCTAGGGGACTACGAGCAGTACTTC CASSKSPSDFLGDYEQYF
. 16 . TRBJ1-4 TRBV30 TGTGCCTGGAGTAGAAGACACAGCCTCTCTATGGAAAAACTGTTTTTT CAWSRRHSLSMEKLFF
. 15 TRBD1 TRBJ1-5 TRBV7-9 TGTGCCAGCAGCCCCCCCGGGACAGGCAATCAGCCCCAGCATTTT CASSPPGTGNQPQHF